This T cell receptor beta chain originates from a study of cytomegalovirus exposure and HLA in healthy donors. Study-level results: In a later analysis, specific HLA alleles were associated with over 15,000 TCR beta sequences at a 0.05 false discovery rate. Most TCR beta V segments were productive about 90% or about 30% of the time in an earlier analysis. Roughly uniform depth of sequencing across donors was assumed in presence/absence analyses.

At collection, donors were nominally healthy, but unrecorded immune exposures were probable. In the PCR, 60 Vbeta and 13 Jbeta primers were used. Only in-frame clones appear in the TCRdb table, and some are missing; sequencing was by immunoSEQ multiplex PCR. The sample gives roughly 120,000 clones, about 74% of which show up once; around 3.9% is in the top ten. A remark on this clone: Its matching antigen is unknown.

The CDR3 sequence is 17 residues long. Germline V lookup: CDR1 KGHSH, CDR2 LQKENI. V lost 1 base to trimming and J lost 4 bases; unmatched junction nucleotides: 11. The sample taken for sequencing was PBMCs. The clonotype comes from a woman in her forties or fifties in good health and CMV-seropositive. V gene TRBV18 combines with J gene TRBJ2-5, with 8 bases fitting TRBD2. The DNA of the CDR3 is TGTGCCAGCTCACCACAATTAAGCGGGGGAGGTGGAGAGACCCAGTACTTC. Translated, it gives CASSPQLSGGGGETQYF.